This T cell receptor beta chain was documented in a study of cytomegalovirus exposure and HLA in healthy donors. Notes on the study in general: Earlier analysis yielded a pattern in which most TCR beta V segments were productive about 90% or about 30% of the time. In a later analysis, TCR beta V- and J-gene trimming was associated with a missense DCLRE1C variant.

Trimming stripped 7 bases from V and 1 base from J, with 22 bases between. Germline V gene data show CDR1 as MDHEN and CDR2 as SYDVKM. This CDR3 comprises 17 residues. Amplification used 60 Vbeta primers and 13 Jbeta primers. Generated by immunoSEQ multiplex PCR, the TCRdb table keeps only in-frame clones and is missing some. The sample has about 130,000 clones, 80% seen once. Comment on this clone: Its antigen is unidentified.

The receptor was isolated from a middle-aged man in good health and CMV-seronegative. Sequencing input: PBMCs. The chain uses TRBV28 and TRBJ2-5; D perhaps matches TRBD2 (6 bases). The CDR3 sequence: CASTRAGRPRAQETQYF. The CDR3 nucleotides are TGTGCCAGCACCCGGGCGGGGCGGCCACGGGCCCAAGAGACCCAGTACTTC.